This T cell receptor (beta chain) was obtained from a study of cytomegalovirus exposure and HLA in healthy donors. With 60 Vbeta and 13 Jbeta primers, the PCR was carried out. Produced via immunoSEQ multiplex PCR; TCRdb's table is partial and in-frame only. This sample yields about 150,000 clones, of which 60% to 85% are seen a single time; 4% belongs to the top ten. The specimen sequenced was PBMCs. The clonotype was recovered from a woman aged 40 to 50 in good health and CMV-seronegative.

The DNA of the CDR3 is TGTGCCAGCTCACCACCGGCAGGGGGCAAGGAGACCCAGTACTTC. Its translation: CASSPPAGGKETQYF. The rearrangement links TRBV18 to TRBJ2-5; 8 bases line up with TRBD1. The V gene end was trimmed by 0 bases and the J gene end by 5 bases; junction bases not matched to a gene: 5. This CDR3 contains 15 residues. Germline CDR1 and CDR2: KGHSH and LQKENI.